The 13 T cell receptor beta chains listed next were all sequenced from one sample in a study of cytomegalovirus exposure and HLA in healthy donors. Both 60 Vbeta primers and 13 Jbeta primers went into the PCR. Some clones are missing from TCRdb's copy, which holds only in-frame ones; the method was immunoSEQ multiplex PCR. Found here are 150,000 to 200,000 clones, roughly an eighth of them singletons; the top ten hold under 10%. Input material: PBMCs. These receptors were taken from a man aged 50-59 years in good health and CMV-seropositive.

The rearrangement uses TRBV5-1 and TRBJ1-4; 7 nucleotides line up with TRBD1. This CDR3 spans 15 amino acids. Trimming cost V 0 bases and J 4 bases; bases outside gene matches: 3. Germline V gives CDR1 SGHRS, CDR2 YFSETQ. The CDR3 DNA reads as TGCGCCAGCAGCTTGGCCGGGGACAGTAATGAAAAACTGTTTTTT. Translating gives CASSLAGDSNEKLFF.

This clone occurred a few times. V and J are TRBV27 and TRBJ1-4; D is possibly TRBD1 (5 bases). The V gene lost 3 bases and the J gene lost 2 bases, with 10 bases spanning the gap. CDR1 MNHEY and CDR2 SMNVEV come from the germline V gene (reference sequence). This CDR3 comprises 15 residues. CDR3 nucleotide sequence: TGTGCCAGCAGTTTCCAGGGTCTGACTAATGAAAAACTGTTTTTT. It is translated as CASSFQGLTNEKLFF.

The chain combines TRBV7-2 with TRBJ2-5, with TRBD2 matching 8 bases. CDR1 and CDR2 (germline): SGHTA, FQGNSA. This CDR3 comprises 16 residues. V lost 0 bases and J lost 2; bases outside the gene matches: 5. The CDR3 reads CASSLAAGGGQETQYF. The DNA for the CDR3 is TGTGCCAGCAGCTTAGCGGCGGGGGGCGGTCAAGAGACCCAGTACTTC.

This chain links TRBV9 with TRBJ2-7, with TRBD2 matching 7 bases. This CDR3 spans 15 amino acids. Trimming removed 0 bases from V and 1 base from J; junction bases left unmatched: 4. Germline V gives CDR1 SGDLS, CDR2 YYNGEE. This chain's CDR3 is CASSVAGGGSYEQYF. CDR3 nucleotides: TGTGCCAGCAGCGTAGCGGGCGGGGGATCCTACGAGCAGTACTTC. Full variable domain (rest looked up from reference TRBV9 and TRBJ2-7): DSGVTQTPKHLITATGQRVTLRCSPRSGDLSVYWYQQSLDQGLQFLIQYYNGEERAKGNILERFSAQQFPDLHSELNLSSLELGDSALYFCASSVAGGGSYEQYFGPGTRLTVT.

This clone was seen only a few times. The rearrangement links TRBV11-1 to TRBJ1-4; the D gene is possibly TRBD1 (6 bases). The V end lost 4 bases, the J end lost 4 bases, and 13 bases lay between the germline ends. Germline CDR1 and CDR2: SGHAT and FQDESV (reference sequence). The CDR3 totals 15 residues. CDR3 DNA: TGTGCCAGCAGCTCCCGGGACACGTTTAATGAAAAACTGTTTTTT. It yields the protein CASSSRDTFNEKLFF.

The V and J genes are TRBV6-5 and TRBJ1-1; D not certain. Germline V gene data show CDR1 as MNHEY and CDR2 as SVGAGI. V was cut by 2 bases and J by 1 base, with 11 bases left in between. This CDR3 has 15 amino acids. The CDR3 DNA reads TGTGCCAGCAGTTACCTAGAGGGCCGGAACACTGAAGCTTTCTTT. This translates into CASSYLEGRNTEAFF.

A few counts support this clone. The rearrangement uses TRBV19 and TRBJ2-5; 8 bases agree with TRBD1. The CDR3 contains 16 residues. The V segment lost 4 bases and the J segment 5 bases; nucleotides outside the gene matches: 12. Germline CDR1 and CDR2: LNHDA and SQIVND (reference sequence). CDR3 in amino acids: CASSTPRGRGRETQYF. The CDR3 DNA sequence: TGTGCCAGTAGTACCCCTCGTGGCAGGGGGCGGGAGACCCAGTACTTC.

The chain joins TRBV5-1 to TRBJ2-5; 10 positions agree with TRBD1. Unmatched junction bases numbered 0, after V lost 0 bases and J lost 1 base. CDR3 length: 15 residues. CDR1 and CDR2 from the germline V gene are SGHRS and YFSETQ. The CDR3 region is CASSLGTGGQETQYF. The CDR3 nucleotides read TGCGCCAGCAGCTTGGGGACAGGGGGCCAAGAGACCCAGTACTTC. Looking up the rest from reference TRBV5-1 and TRBJ2-5 gives the full variable domain: KAGVTQTPRYLIKTRGQQVTLSCSPISGHRSVSWYQQTPGQGLQFLFEYFSETQRNKGNFPGRFSGRQFSNSRSEMNVSTLELGDSALYLCASSLGTGGQETQYFGPGTRLLVL.

This clone was observed a handful of times. One end of the junction does not line up with germline, which may come from a read error. The chain joins TRBV7-7 to TRBJ2-5; possible D gene TRBD2, 6 bases. CDR1 is SSHAT and CDR2 is FNYEAQ in the germline V gene (reference sequence). CDR3 length: 15 amino acids. CDR3 sequence: CASSRRDDSQETQYF. The CDR3 DNA is TGTGCTAGCAGCCGGCGGGACGACTCCCAAGAGACCCAGTACTTC.

The V gene is TRBV7-9, the J gene TRBJ1-2; a possible D gene is TRBD1 (6 bases). Trimming took off 1 base at V and 6 bases at J, with 15 bases between the two ends. The CDR3 consists of 15 residues. Germline values: CDR1 SEHNR, CDR2 FQNEAQ (reference sequence). This CDR3 reads CASSLEVGRGHGYTF. The DNA of the CDR3 is TGTGCCAGCAGCTTAGAGGTCGGCAGGGGCCATGGCTACACCTTC.

A few counts support this clone. V and J are TRBV7-3 and TRBJ2-3; 7 bases map to TRBD1. CDR3 length equals 13 residues. Germline CDR1 SGHTA, CDR2 FQGTGA. Trimming at V came to 2 bases and at J to 6 bases, leaving 2 bases not matched to a gene. The DNA for the CDR3 is TGTGCCAGCAGCTTATCGACAGGGGATACGCAGTATTTT. As protein: CASSLSTGDTQYF.

The chain couples TRBV28 to TRBJ1-2, with 12 bases identical to TRBD1. CDR3 length: 16 amino acids. Per the germline V gene, CDR1 is MDHEN and CDR2 is SYDVKM. Germline trimming cut 7 bases from V and 7 bases from J; bases unmatched to any gene: 13. The CDR3 sequence: CASILGTGGARGGYTF. The CDR3 bases are TGTGCCAGCATCCTGGGGACAGGGGGCGCTCGGGGTGGCTACACCTTC.

There are a few counts of this clone. V is TRBV6-1 and J is TRBJ2-5, with D hard to call. CDR1 is MNHNS, CDR2 SASEGT, per germline. The CDR3 has 15 residues. Trimming cost V 2 bases and J 2 bases, with 12 bases left between them. The CDR3 nucleotides are TGTGCCAGCAGTGAACGCAGTACGAAGCAAGAGACCCAGTACTTC. Translating gives CASSERSTKQETQYF.